These 26 T cell receptor beta chains came from one sample sequenced in a study of Graves' ophthalmopathy and Graves' hyperthyroidism (dated by TCRdb to the late 2010s). Sequencing instrument: Illumina HiSeq 2000. For repertoire sequencing, the TCR beta CDR3 regions were amplified from RNA transcripts. A first-round RT-PCR used HTBI primers with the Qiagen OneStep RT-PCR kit, followed by a second-round multiplex PCR, size selection and purification. TCRdb trimmed public reads at Q25 via fastp, called clones via MiXCR and kept in-frame beta chains. Rows are unified per CDR3 protein, each entry keeping the most common DNA and genes. This sample comprises about 1.1 million distinct CDR3 sequences, about 35% of them detected only once. The leading ten clones occupy 11% of the sample. The sequenced material came from peripheral blood or thyroid tissue (not recorded which). These receptors came from an adult man with Graves' hyperthyroidism.

This clonotype was observed at least ten times. CDR3 loop: CSARVSDGVETQYF. CDR3 bases: TGCAGTGCTAGAGTCTCCGATGGGGTAGAGACCCAGTACTTC. The rearrangement joins TRBV20-1 to TRBJ2-5; no definite D call. The CDR3 runs to 14 residues. V was pared by 1 base and J by 4 bases, with 13 bases between. Germline V gene sequence: CDR1 DFQATT, CDR2 SNEGSKA (reference sequence).

In its sample, this clonotype was seen many times. The J gene is TRBJ1-6, the V gene TRBV7-2, with TRBD1 identical over 11 bases. J lost 9 bases, V lost 5 bases, and 6 bases had no gene match. CDR1 and CDR2 from the germline V gene are SGHTA and FQGNSA. The CDR3 is 15 residues long. In DNA form, the CDR3 reads TGTGCCAGCAGCATCGGGACAGGGGGTAGTTCACCCCTCCACTTT. It encodes CASSIGTGGSSPLHF.

On this clonotype itself: Compared with germline, one end of the junction differs, possibly owing to a read error. V gene TRBV5-1 combines with J gene TRBJ1-6, with D possibly being TRBD1 (6 bases). The CDR3 covers 14 residues. CDR1 is SGHRS, CDR2 YFSETQ, per germline. The CDR3 DNA reads TGTGCCAGCAGTAGGGGCGGGGGGCACTCACCCCTCCACTTT. It encodes CASSRGGGHSPLHF. The full variable domain, in which reference TRBV5-1 and TRBJ1-6 provide the parts outside the CDR3, is KAGVTQTPRYLIKTRGQQVTLSCSPISGHRSVSWYQQTPGQGLQFLFEYFSETQRNKGNFPGRFSGRQFSNSRSEMNVSTLELGDSALYLCASSRGGGHSPLHFGNGTRLTVT.

This chain links TRBV7-8 with TRBJ1-4, with a weak D call TRBD1 (5 bases). The CDR3 runs to 15 residues. Germline V gives CDR1 SGHVS, CDR2 FQNEAQ. The V end lost 3 bases, the J end lost 4 bases, and 12 bases lay between the germline ends. CDR3 sequence reads: CASSFAAGFNEKLFF. The CDR3 DNA reads TGTGCCAGCAGCTTTGCGGCAGGGTTTAATGAAAAACTGTTTTTT.

The chain recombines TRBV11-3 with TRBJ2-3; the D gene is possibly TRBD2 (5 bases). CDR1 and CDR2 (germline): SGHNT, YENEEA. The CDR3 has 12 residues. The V end was cut by 3 bases, the J end by 10 bases, with 11 bases between. The CDR3, as DNA: TGTGCCAGCAGCTTCGAGAGGGTTCCGCAGTATTTT. This gives the protein CASSFERVPQYF.

The table lists this clonotype with many counts. V gene TRBV10-3 combines with J gene TRBJ1-4; D not certain. The germline V gene has CDR1 ENHRY and CDR2 SYGVKD. The CDR3 is 17 residues long. Trimming removed 2 bases at V and 7 bases at J, with 20 bases between. The CDR3 reads CAISEGSVIRGGEKLFF. The CDR3 coding sequence is TGTGCCATCAGTGAGGGGTCGGTGATTCGAGGTGGTGAAAAACTGTTTTTT.

This clonotype was observed many times. The J gene is TRBJ2-5, the V gene TRBV10-3; the D gene is possibly TRBD1 (8 bases). Germline V lookup: CDR1 ENHRY, CDR2 SYGVKD. CDR3 length: 16 amino acids. V lost 6 bases and J 2 bases, leaving 19 bases between the germline ends. DNA of the CDR3: TGTGCCATCAGGGGCACAGGGGGAGGGTTTCAAGAGACCCAGTACTTC. Translation: CAIRGTGGGFQETQYF.

This chain uses TRBV15 with TRBJ1-2; D gene unclear. The CDR3 contains 13 residues. Trimming shortened V by 1 base and J by 6 bases, and 9 bases separated the two germline ends. The germline V gene has CDR1 LNHNV and CDR2 YYDKDF (reference sequence). CDR3 loop: CATSRVGLNGYTF. In nucleotides, the CDR3 is TGTGCCACCAGCAGAGTTGGGTTGAATGGCTACACCTTC.

V usage is TRBV29-1 and J usage is TRBJ2-2; the match to TRBD2 covers 7 bases. The CDR3 has 15 residues. Germline assignment: CDR1 SQVTM and CDR2 ANQGSEA. The ends lost 5 bases at V and 6 bases at J; junction bases unmatched: 12. CDR3 sequence: CSVIRSGMEAGELFF. The CDR3, as DNA: TGCAGCGTTATAAGGAGCGGGATGGAGGCCGGGGAGCTGTTTTTT.

This clonotype showed up just a few times. CDR3 in amino acids: CASSPQTSGAYEQYF. The CDR3 DNA sequence: TGTGCCAGCAGTCCCCAGACTAGCGGGGCCTACGAGCAGTACTTC. This sequence joins TRBV28 and TRBJ2-7; the match to TRBD2 covers 11 bases. Germline V CDR1 and CDR2: MDHEN, SYDVKM. Unmatched junction bases numbered 5, after V lost 5 bases and J lost 2 bases. The CDR3 is 15 amino acids.

This chain uses TRBV10-3 with TRBJ2-3; D might be TRBD1 (6 bases). V dropped 3 bases and J dropped 6 bases, with 10 bases sitting between them. The CDR3 totals 13 residues. CDR1 ENHRY and CDR2 SYGVKD come from the germline V gene. CDR3 residues: CAISDTGRDTQYF. DNA of the CDR3: TGTGCCATCAGTGATACAGGGCGGGATACGCAGTATTTT.

This clonotype was seen more than once but under ten times. Possible read error: a much larger clone is one base away. The rearrangement joins TRBV10-1 to TRBJ2-7; 10 nucleotides line up with TRBD1. Germline V CDR1 and CDR2: WNHNN, SYGVQD (reference sequence). J gave up 6 bases and V 7 bases, and 6 bases lay outside the gene matches. The CDR3 is 13 residues long. The CDR3, as DNA: TGCGCCAGCAATAGGGACAGGGGTTCCGAGCAGTACTTC. As protein: CASNRDRGSEQYF.

The V gene is TRBV6-5, the J gene TRBJ2-1; D uncertain. The CDR3 spans 12 residues. Germline V gives CDR1 MNHEY, CDR2 SVGAGI. V dropped 10 bases and J dropped 0 bases, with 7 bases sitting between them. Here the CDR3 reads CAIRSSYNEQFF. The CDR3, as DNA: TGTGCCATCCGGAGCTCCTACAATGAGCAGTTCTTC.

The chain combines TRBV29-1 with TRBJ1-1; D might be TRBD1 (6 bases). The CDR3 has 14 amino acids. The germline V gene has CDR1 SQVTM and CDR2 ANQGSEA. V was shortened by 8 bases and J by 4 bases, with 20 bases between the two germline ends. The CDR3 nucleotides read TGCAGCTTGGCTCTGGGGGCGGGGGCCACTGAAGCTTTCTTT. Translation: CSLALGAGATEAFF. Full variable domain (rest looked up from reference TRBV29-1 and TRBJ1-1): SAVISQKPSRDICQRGTSLTIQCQVDSQVTMMFWYRQQPGQSLTLIATANQGSEATYESGFVIDKFPISRPNLTFSTLTVSNMSPEDSSIYLCSLALGAGATEAFFGQGTRLTVV.

The DNA of the CDR3 is TGTGCCAGCAGTCAAGAGGACTTCAAAGGGAACACCGGGGAGCTGTTTTTT. Encoded protein: CASSQEDFKGNTGELFF. The rearrangement joins TRBV7-8 to TRBJ2-2, with D tentatively TRBD2 (5 bases). The CDR3 covers 17 residues. V lost 6 bases and J lost 1, with 18 bases in between. Germline V gives CDR1 SGHVS, CDR2 FQNEAQ.

The CDR3 nucleotides are TGTGCCAGCAGACCGACTCGCCCCTATAATTCACCCCTCCACTTT. Translating gives CASRPTRPYNSPLHF. The chain joins TRBV12-3 or TRBV12-4 to TRBJ1-6; D is uncertain. The V gene lost 6 bases and the J gene lost 2 bases, with 11 bases spanning the gap. The CDR3 is 15 amino acids.

The chain recombines TRBV24-1 with TRBJ1-5, with 8 positions matching TRBD1. Trimming took 4 bases from V and 3 from J; bases not matched to a gene: 10. There are 17 residues in the CDR3. Germline CDR1 reads KGHDR; CDR2 reads SFDVKD. The CDR3: CATSDADGQGFNQPQHF. In DNA, the CDR3 is TGTGCCACCAGTGACGCCGATGGACAGGGCTTCAATCAGCCCCAGCATTTT.

J is TRBJ1-3 and V is TRBV9; D is possibly TRBD1 (5 bases). Germline lookup yields CDR1 SGDLS and CDR2 YYNGEE. The CDR3 has 16 amino acids. V lost 0 bases to trimming and J lost 0 bases, with 10 bases between them. The CDR3 nucleotides read TGTGCCAGCAGCGTAGGGGGCGGAAACTCTGGAAACACCATATATTTT. Its protein product is CASSVGGGNSGNTIYF.

This clonotype was seen ten or more times. V is TRBV6-6 and J is TRBJ1-2, with 8 positions matching TRBD1. V gave up 6 bases and J gave up 3 bases; unmatched junction bases: 9. The CDR3 has 15 residues. Germline V gene lookup returns CDR1 MNHNY and CDR2 SVGAGI (reference sequence). DNA of the CDR3: TGTGCCAGCAGGGACAAAAAGACAGGGGACTATGGCTACACCTTC. This translates into CASRDKKTGDYGYTF.

This clonotype was seen repeatedly, ten times or more. The chain carries TRBV20-1 and TRBJ1-5; tentative D call: TRBD1 (5 bases). This CDR3 is 15 amino acids long. V was pared by 3 bases and J by 7 bases, with 19 bases between. CDR1 DFQATT and CDR2 SNEGSKA come from the germline V gene (reference sequence). CDR3 loop: CSARHRGLVRQPQHF. For the CDR3, the DNA is TGCAGTGCTAGGCATCGGGGGTTGGTAAGGCAGCCCCAGCATTTT.

The chain links TRBV20-1 to TRBJ1-2; D uncertain. Per germline, CDR1 DFQATT and CDR2 SNEGSKA (reference sequence). CDR3 length equals 10 residues. V gave up 1 base and J gave up 11 bases, with 8 bases separating them. CDR3 sequence: CSARGSGYTF. The CDR3 region has the DNA TGCAGTGCTAGAGGAAGTGGGTACACCTTC.

The J gene is TRBJ2-7, the V gene TRBV7-2, with 12 nucleotides matching TRBD1. The CDR3 runs to 15 residues. Germline CDR1 is SGHTA and CDR2 is FQGNSA. V shed 6 bases and J 5 bases; nucleotides not matched to a gene: 8. The CDR3 region has the DNA TGTGCCAGCAGGGCCGGGACAGGGGGCTCGGACGAGCAGTACTTC. Translating gives CASRAGTGGSDEQYF.

The chain carries TRBV20-1 and TRBJ2-5; TRBD2 matches 11 bases. Germline loops: CDR1 DFQATT, CDR2 SNEGSKA (reference sequence). The CDR3 has 18 residues. After removal of 5 bases from V and 1 base from J, the junction contained 15 bases not matched to a gene. CDR3: CSAGRTTSGARVQETQYF. CDR3 nucleotides: TGCAGTGCTGGAAGAACGACTAGCGGGGCGCGGGTCCAAGAGACCCAGTACTTC.

The rearrangement links TRBV7-2 to TRBJ1-5; D possibly corresponds to TRBD1 (5 bases). V lost 4 bases and J lost 7, with 11 bases in between. Per the germline V gene, CDR1 is SGHTA and CDR2 is FQGNSA. CDR3 length equals 13 residues. CDR3 DNA: TGTGCCAGCAGCTGGGGACCTGAGCAGCCCCAGCATTTT. This sequence encodes CASSWGPEQPQHF. The whole variable domain, filled in from reference TRBV7-2 and TRBJ1-5, reads GAGVSQSPSNKVTEKGKDVELRCDPISGHTALYWYRQSLGQGLEFLIYFQGNSAPDKSGLPSDRFSAERTGGSVSTLTIQRTQQEDSAVYLCASSWGPEQPQHFGDGTRLSIL.

A word on this clonotype: Relative to the germline gene, one junction end is altered; a read error may explain this. The V call is TRBV20-1, the J call TRBJ2-7; 11 nucleotides agree with TRBD2. The germline V gene has CDR1 DFQATT and CDR2 SNEGSKA (reference sequence). The CDR3 length is 14 residues. Here the CDR3 reads CGALGTSGSYEQYF. DNA for the CDR3: TGCGGTGCCTTAGGGACTAGCGGCTCCTACGAGCAGTACTTC.

As for this clonotype: A much bigger clone sits one base away, suggesting this may be a read error. This chain connects TRBV20-1 to TRBJ2-5, with D tentatively TRBD1 (5 bases). Germline values: CDR1 DFQATT, CDR2 SNEGSKA (reference sequence). This CDR3 is 13 amino acids long. With 1 base removed from V and 2 bases from J, the gap between germline ends came to 8 bases. CDR3 loop: CSARGQWQETQYF. CDR3 nucleotides: TGCAGTGCTAGAGGACAGTGGCAAGAGACCCAGTACTTC.